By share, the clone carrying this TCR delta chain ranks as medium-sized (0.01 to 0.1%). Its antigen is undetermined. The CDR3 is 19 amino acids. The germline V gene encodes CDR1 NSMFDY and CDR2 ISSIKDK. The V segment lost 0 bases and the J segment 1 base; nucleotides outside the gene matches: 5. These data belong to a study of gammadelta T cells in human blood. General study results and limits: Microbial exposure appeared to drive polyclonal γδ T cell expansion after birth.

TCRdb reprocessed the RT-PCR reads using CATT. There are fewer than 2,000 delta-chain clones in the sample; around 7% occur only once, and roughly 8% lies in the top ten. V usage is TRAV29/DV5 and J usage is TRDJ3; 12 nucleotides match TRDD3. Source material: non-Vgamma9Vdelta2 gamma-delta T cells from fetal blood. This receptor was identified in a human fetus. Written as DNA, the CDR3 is TGTGCAGCAAGCGCGTACTGGGGGATACCTTCCTGGGACACCCGACAGATGTTTTTC. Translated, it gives CAASAYWGIPSWDTRQMFF. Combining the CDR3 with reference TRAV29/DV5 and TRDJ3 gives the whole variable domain DQQVKQNSPSLSVQEGRISILNCDYTNSMFDYFLWYKKYPAEGPTFLISISSIKDKNEDGRFTVFLNKSAKHLSLHIVPSQPGDSAVYFCAASAYWGIPSWDTRQMFFGTGIKLFVEP.